A selection of T cell receptor beta chains follows, all from one sample in a study of blood T cell repertoires in COVID-19. Libraries were prepared by immunoSEQ multiplex PCR; TCRdb keeps only in-frame clonotypes and omits some of them. This table has 55,000 to 65,000 clones, 65% to 85% appearing once. Sequencing was done on a sample of peripheral blood. All receptors derive from a man aged 25 to 40 with COVID-19, enrolled during active disease. The CDR3 runs from the conserved cysteine through the conserved F or W. Each record gives: J gene, V gene, CDR3 protein.

j_gene: TRBJ2-7
v_gene: TRBV18
CDR3aa: CASSPTLDGGIEQYF

j_gene: TRBJ2-7
v_gene: TRBV10-3
CDR3aa: CAIRTSGFYEQYF

j_gene: TRBJ2-7
v_gene: TRBV5-1
CDR3aa: CASSPGASYEQYF

j_gene: TRBJ2-5
v_gene: TRBV27
CDR3aa: CASSPLPPRGGETQYF

j_gene: TRBJ1-1
v_gene: TRBV18
CDR3aa: CASSPPSSNTEAFF

j_gene: TRBJ2-1
v_gene: TRBV6-5
CDR3aa: CASRPTSGNSNEQFF

j_gene: TRBJ2-3
v_gene: TRBV2
CDR3aa: CASGDRGITDTQYF

j_gene: TRBJ2-7
v_gene: TRBV28
CDR3aa: CASTTGSDYEQYF

j_gene: TRBJ2-5
v_gene: TRBV21-1
CDR3aa: CASSKALCWPAGVSPGRHF

j_gene: TRBJ2-1
v_gene: TRBV9
CDR3aa: CASSVASGMFENEQFF

j_gene: TRBJ1-1
v_gene: TRBV10-3
CDR3aa: CAISESGTGGAWTEAFF

j_gene: TRBJ2-7
v_gene: TRBV5-3
CDR3aa: CARSYPIRVPYEQYF

j_gene: TRBJ2-1
v_gene: TRBV2
CDR3aa: CASRGWREGVNNEQFF

j_gene: TRBJ1-1
v_gene: TRBV27
CDR3aa: CASSLAGTLNTEAFF

j_gene: TRBJ1-2
v_gene: TRBV5-5
CDR3aa: CASSRTGGAGYGYTF

j_gene: TRBJ1-2
v_gene: TRBV12-3/TRBV12-4
CDR3aa: CASIRGNGYTF

j_gene: TRBJ1-2
v_gene: TRBV5-4
CDR3aa: CASISPGEGNYGYTF